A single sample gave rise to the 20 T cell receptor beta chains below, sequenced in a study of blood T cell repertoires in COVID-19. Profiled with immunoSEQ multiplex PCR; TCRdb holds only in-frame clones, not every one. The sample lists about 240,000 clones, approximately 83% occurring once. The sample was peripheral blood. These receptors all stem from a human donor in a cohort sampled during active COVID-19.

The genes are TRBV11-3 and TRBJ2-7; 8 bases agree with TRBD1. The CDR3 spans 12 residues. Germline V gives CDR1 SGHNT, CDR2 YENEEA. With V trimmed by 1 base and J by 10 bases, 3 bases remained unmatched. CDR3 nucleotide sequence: TGTGCCAGCAGCTTAGGGCAGGGGGCTCAGTACTTC. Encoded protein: CASSLGQGAQYF.

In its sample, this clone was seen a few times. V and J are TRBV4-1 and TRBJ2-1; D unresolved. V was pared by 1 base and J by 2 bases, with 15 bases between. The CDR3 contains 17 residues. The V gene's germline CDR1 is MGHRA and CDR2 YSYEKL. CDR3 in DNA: TGCGCCAGCAGCCAAGCCCCCAGCCGGCGGACCTACAATGAGCAGTTCTTC. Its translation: CASSQAPSRRTYNEQFF.

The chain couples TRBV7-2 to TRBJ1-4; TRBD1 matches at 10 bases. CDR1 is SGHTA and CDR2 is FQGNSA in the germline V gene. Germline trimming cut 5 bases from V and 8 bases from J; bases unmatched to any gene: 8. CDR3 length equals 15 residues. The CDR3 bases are TGTGCCAGCAGCATGGGACAGGGGTTGCGGGAAAAACTGTTTTTT. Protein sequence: CASSMGQGLREKLFF. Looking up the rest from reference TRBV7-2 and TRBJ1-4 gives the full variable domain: GAGVSQSPSNKVTEKGKDVELRCDPISGHTALYWYRQSLGQGLEFLIYFQGNSAPDKSGLPSDRFSAERTGGSVSTLTIQRTQQEDSAVYLCASSMGQGLREKLFFGSGTQLSVL.

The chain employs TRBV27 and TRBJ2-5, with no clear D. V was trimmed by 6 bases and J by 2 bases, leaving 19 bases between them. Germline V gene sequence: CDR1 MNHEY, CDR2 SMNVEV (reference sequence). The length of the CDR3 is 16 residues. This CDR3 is CASRPVAVSSQETQYF. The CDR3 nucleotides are TGTGCCAGCAGGCCAGTCGCAGTTTCATCACAAGAGACCCAGTACTTC.

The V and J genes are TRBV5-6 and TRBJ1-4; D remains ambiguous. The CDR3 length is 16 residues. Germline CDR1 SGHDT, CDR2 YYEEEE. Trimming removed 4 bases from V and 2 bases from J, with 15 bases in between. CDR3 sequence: CASSLYPPGTNEKLFF. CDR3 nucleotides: TGTGCCAGCAGCCTATATCCCCCAGGCACTAATGAAAAACTGTTTTTT. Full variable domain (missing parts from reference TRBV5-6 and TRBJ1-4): DAGVTQSPTHLIKTRGQQVTLRCSPKSGHDTVSWYQQALGQGPQFIFQYYEEEERQRGNFPDRFSGHQFPNYSSELNVNALLLGDSALYLCASSLYPPGTNEKLFFGSGTQLSVL.

CDR3 in DNA: TGTGCCAGCACCCCTATGTCTAGCGGGTCCTACAATGAGCAGTTCTTC. This codes for CASTPMSSGSYNEQFF. The chain has TRBV9 and TRBJ2-1; 8 positions match TRBD2. V lost 6 bases to trimming and J lost 1 base; unmatched junction nucleotides: 9. This CDR3 has 16 residues. Germline assignment: CDR1 SGDLS and CDR2 YYNGEE.

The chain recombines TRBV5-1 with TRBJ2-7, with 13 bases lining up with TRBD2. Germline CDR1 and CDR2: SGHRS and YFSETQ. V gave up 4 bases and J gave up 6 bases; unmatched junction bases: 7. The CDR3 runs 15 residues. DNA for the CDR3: TGCGCCAGCAGCCTCCTACTAGCGGGAGGGCTCGAGCAGTACTTC. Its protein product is CASSLLLAGGLEQYF. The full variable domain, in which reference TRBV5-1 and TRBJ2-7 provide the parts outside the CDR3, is KAGVTQTPRYLIKTRGQQVTLSCSPISGHRSVSWYQQTPGQGLQFLFEYFSETQRNKGNFPGRFSGRQFSNSRSEMNVSTLELGDSALYLCASSLLLAGGLEQYFGPGTRLTVT.

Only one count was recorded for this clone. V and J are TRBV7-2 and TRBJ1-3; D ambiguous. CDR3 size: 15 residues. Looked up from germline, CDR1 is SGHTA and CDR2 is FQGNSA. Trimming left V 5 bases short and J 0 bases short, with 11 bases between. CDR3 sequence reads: CASSLSYDSGNTIYF. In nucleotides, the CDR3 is TGTGCCAGCAGCCTCTCCTATGACTCTGGAAACACCATATATTTT.

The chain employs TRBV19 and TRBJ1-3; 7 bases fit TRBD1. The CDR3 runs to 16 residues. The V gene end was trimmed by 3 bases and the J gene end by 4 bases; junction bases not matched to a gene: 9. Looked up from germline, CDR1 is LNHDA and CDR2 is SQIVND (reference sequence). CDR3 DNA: TGTGCCAGTAGTATGAATACGGGGACAGCGGGAAACACCATATATTTT. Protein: CASSMNTGTAGNTIYF.

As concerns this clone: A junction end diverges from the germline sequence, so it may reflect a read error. The CDR3 region has the DNA TGTGCTAGCAGCCCAGAACAGGGTTCACCCCTCCACTTT. It encodes CASSPEQGSPLHF. The rearrangement uses TRBV7-7 and TRBJ1-6; perhaps TRBD1 as D (6 bases). The CDR3 is 13 amino acids. Germline V gives CDR1 SSHAT, CDR2 FNYEAQ (reference sequence).

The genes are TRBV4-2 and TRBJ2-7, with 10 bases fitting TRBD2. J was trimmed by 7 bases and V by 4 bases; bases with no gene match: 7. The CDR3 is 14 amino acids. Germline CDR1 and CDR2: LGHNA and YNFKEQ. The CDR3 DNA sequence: TGTGCCAGCAGCCGAGCGGGAGGGCCGGGGGAGCAGTACTTC. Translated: CASSRAGGPGEQYF.

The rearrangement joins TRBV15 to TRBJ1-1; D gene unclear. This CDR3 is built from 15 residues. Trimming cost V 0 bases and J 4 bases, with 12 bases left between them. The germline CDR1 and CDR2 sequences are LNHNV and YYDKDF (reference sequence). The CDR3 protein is CATSRERTRGTEAFF. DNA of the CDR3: TGTGCCACCAGCAGAGAGAGGACTCGGGGCACTGAAGCTTTCTTT.

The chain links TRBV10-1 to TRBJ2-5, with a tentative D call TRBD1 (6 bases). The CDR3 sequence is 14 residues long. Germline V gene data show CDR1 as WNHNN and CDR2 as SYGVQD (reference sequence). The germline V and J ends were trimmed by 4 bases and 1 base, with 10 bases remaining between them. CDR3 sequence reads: CASSARDIQETQYF. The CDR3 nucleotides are TGCGCCAGCAGTGCAAGGGACATCCAAGAGACCCAGTACTTC.

The CDR3 DNA sequence: TGCAGCGTTGAAGATCGGGGGAACTATGGCTACACCTTC. Encoded protein: CSVEDRGNYGYTF. V usage is TRBV29-1 and J usage is TRBJ1-2, with a weak D call TRBD1 (5 bases). The CDR3 loop spans 13 amino acids. Germline loops: CDR1 SQVTM, CDR2 ANQGSEA. Trimming took off 0 bases at V and 2 bases at J, with 7 bases between the two ends.

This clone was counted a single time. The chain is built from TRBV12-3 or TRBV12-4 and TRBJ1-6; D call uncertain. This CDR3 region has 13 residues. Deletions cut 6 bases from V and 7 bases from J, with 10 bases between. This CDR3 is CASSPTENSPLHF. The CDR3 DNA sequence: TGTGCCAGCAGCCCGACGGAGAATTCACCCCTCCACTTT.

This CDR3 reads CASGLDSITPQHF. In nucleotides, the CDR3 is TGTGCTAGTGGTTTGGACAGCATCACGCCCCAGCATTTT. The rearrangement links TRBV12-5 to TRBJ1-5; no clear D. The CDR3 length is 13 residues. The V end lost 1 base, the J end lost 9 bases, and 10 bases lay between the germline ends. Per the germline V gene, CDR1 is LGHNT and CDR2 is FRNRAP.

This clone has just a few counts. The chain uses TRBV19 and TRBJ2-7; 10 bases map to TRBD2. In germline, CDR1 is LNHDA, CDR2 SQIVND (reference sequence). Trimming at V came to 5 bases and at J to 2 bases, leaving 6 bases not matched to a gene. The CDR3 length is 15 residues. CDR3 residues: CASSPGAGGAYEQYF. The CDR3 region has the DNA TGTGCCAGTAGTCCGGGAGCGGGAGGGGCCTACGAGCAGTACTTC.

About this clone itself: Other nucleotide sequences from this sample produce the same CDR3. The CDR3 DNA sequence: TGTGCCAGCAGCTTAGGGAGGGGGAACACTGAAGCTTTCTTT. Its protein product is CASSLGRGNTEAFF. The chain combines TRBV7-2 with TRBJ1-1, with D possibly TRBD1 on 5 matching bases. Germline lookup yields CDR1 SGHTA and CDR2 FQGNSA. Trimming took off 1 base at V and 1 base at J, with 7 bases between the two ends. The CDR3 loop spans 14 amino acids. The variable domain in full, with the rest retrieved from reference TRBV7-2 and TRBJ1-1, is GAGVSQSPSNKVTEKGKDVELRCDPISGHTALYWYRQSLGQGLEFLIYFQGNSAPDKSGLPSDRFSAERTGGSVSTLTIQRTQQEDSAVYLCASSLGRGNTEAFFGQGTRLTVV.

This chain's CDR3 is CASSLGYGTGAGYGYTF. The CDR3 DNA reads TGTGCCAGCAGTTTAGGTTACGGGACAGGGGCAGGCTATGGCTACACCTTC. The chain links TRBV27 to TRBJ1-2; 10 bases align to TRBD1. The V and J ends lost 2 bases and 4 bases, in that order; junction bases with no gene match: 10. The length of the CDR3 is 17 residues. CDR1 MNHEY and CDR2 SMNVEV come from the germline V gene (reference sequence).

In DNA form, the CDR3 reads TGTGCCAGCAGCTTAGTTCGACAGGATAACTATGGCTACACCTTC. Its protein product is CASSLVRQDNYGYTF. The chain carries TRBV7-9 and TRBJ1-2; tentatively, D is TRBD1 (6 bases). The CDR3 is made up of 15 amino acids. In germline, CDR1 is SEHNR, CDR2 FQNEAQ (reference sequence). Trimming left V 1 base short and J 1 base short, with 10 bases between.